This is a list of T cell receptor beta chains from one sample in a study of blood T cell repertoires in COVID-19. Libraries were prepared by immunoSEQ multiplex PCR; TCRdb keeps only in-frame clonotypes and omits some of them. The repertoire holds around 200,000 clones, around 86% seen once, with around 7% in the top ten. Sequencing input: peripheral blood. The receptors stem from a man aged 40-50 years with acute or convalescent COVID-19. Both conserved end residues are part of each CDR3. Fields, in order: V gene, D gene, J gene, clone size, CDR3 protein, CDR3 DNA. The D gene is left open where the match is weak. Only some rows state a clone size, as once, few, many or a class for expanded clones.

v_gene: TRBV19
d_gene: .
j_gene: TRBJ1-2
abundance: .
CDR3aa: CASKKVPTQGPVSF
CDR3nt: TGTGCCAGTAAAAAGGTCCCTACCCAGGGGCCGGTTTCATTC

v_gene: TRBV27
d_gene: TRBD1
j_gene: TRBJ2-7
abundance: .
CDR3aa: CASSGTGAIYEQYF
CDR3nt: TGTGCCAGCAGCGGGACAGGGGCGATCTACGAGCAGTACTTC

v_gene: TRBV10-3
d_gene: TRBD1
j_gene: TRBJ1-6
abundance: .
CDR3aa: CAISTGQGMVSPLHF
CDR3nt: TGTGCCATCAGCACGGGACAGGGGATGGTTTCACCCCTCCACTTT

v_gene: TRBV11-2
d_gene: .
j_gene: TRBJ1-4
abundance: .
CDR3aa: CASSRTDEKLFF
CDR3nt: TGTGCCAGCAGCCGGACAGATGAAAAACTGTTTTTT

v_gene: TRBV7-2
d_gene: .
j_gene: TRBJ1-4
abundance: .
CDR3aa: CASSLVWSALGAELFF
CDR3nt: TGTGCCAGCAGCTTAGTATGGTCAGCCTTGGGTGCGGAACTGTTTTTT

v_gene: TRBV4-3
d_gene: .
j_gene: TRBJ2-2
abundance: .
CDR3aa: CASSQDLGDMFSNTGELFF
CDR3nt: TGCGCCAGCAGCCAAGATCTCGGAGATATGTTTTCTAACACCGGGGAGCTGTTTTTT

v_gene: TRBV6-1
d_gene: .
j_gene: TRBJ1-1
abundance: .
CDR3aa: CASSEGGLEAFF
CDR3nt: TGTGCCAGCAGTGAAGGGGGCCTTGAAGCTTTCTTT

v_gene: TRBV2
d_gene: .
j_gene: TRBJ1-1
abundance: few
CDR3aa: CASRMTDTEAFF
CDR3nt: TGTGCCAGCAGAATGACAGACACTGAAGCTTTCTTT

v_gene: TRBV10-3
d_gene: TRBD2
j_gene: TRBJ2-2
abundance: .
CDR3aa: CAIRLAGGNDGYGNTGELFF
CDR3nt: TGTGCCATCAGACTAGCGGGGGGCAACGACGGTTACGGGAACACCGGGGAGCTGTTTTTT

v_gene: TRBV7-2
d_gene: .
j_gene: TRBJ2-3
abundance: once
CDR3aa: CASSPGQPGTDTQYF
CDR3nt: TGTGCCAGCAGCCCAGGACAGCCAGGCACAGATACGCAGTATTTT

v_gene: TRBV30
d_gene: .
j_gene: TRBJ1-2
abundance: .
CDR3aa: CAWSVGTVGYTF
CDR3nt: TGTGCCTGGAGTGTGGGTACAGTTGGCTACACCTTC

v_gene: TRBV25-1
d_gene: .
j_gene: TRBJ2-1
abundance: .
CDR3aa: CASSALGPYEQFF
CDR3nt: TGTGCCAGCAGTGCCTTGGGGCCGTACGAGCAGTTCTTC

v_gene: TRBV18
d_gene: .
j_gene: TRBJ1-1
abundance: .
CDR3aa: CASSLQGMNTEAFF
CDR3nt: TGTGCCAGTTCCCTACAGGGAATGAACACTGAAGCTTTCTTT

v_gene: TRBV10-2
d_gene: TRBD1
j_gene: TRBJ2-5
abundance: .
CDR3aa: CASRVEGARETQYF
CDR3nt: TGCGCCAGCAGGGTAGAGGGGGCAAGGGAGACCCAGTACTTC

v_gene: TRBV7-9
d_gene: TRBD2
j_gene: TRBJ2-3
abundance: .
CDR3aa: CASSLGTSGVTDTQYF
CDR3nt: TGTGCCAGCAGCTTGGGGACTAGCGGGGTCACAGATACGCAGTATTTT

v_gene: TRBV7-6
d_gene: .
j_gene: TRBJ2-1
abundance: .
CDR3aa: CASSLAGALGNEQFF
CDR3nt: TGTGCCAGCAGCTTAGCGGGGGCTCTGGGGAATGAGCAGTTCTTC

v_gene: TRBV11-3
d_gene: .
j_gene: TRBJ2-5
abundance: .
CDR3aa: CASSLPPGETQYF
CDR3nt: TGTGCCAGCAGCTTACCCCCCGGAGAGACCCAGTACTTC

v_gene: TRBV27
d_gene: .
j_gene: TRBJ2-7
abundance: .
CDR3aa: CASSLYGSYEQYF
CDR3nt: TGTGCCAGCAGTCTCTACGGCTCCTACGAGCAGTACTTC

v_gene: TRBV5-1
d_gene: .
j_gene: TRBJ2-1
abundance: .
CDR3aa: CASRLLNEQFF
CDR3nt: TGCGCCAGCAGACTCCTCAATGAGCAGTTCTTC

v_gene: TRBV28
d_gene: .
j_gene: TRBJ1-6
abundance: few
CDR3aa: CASILTASYNSPLHF
CDR3nt: TGTGCCAGCATTCTGACAGCCTCCTATAATTCACCCCTCCACTTT

v_gene: TRBV2
d_gene: TRBD1
j_gene: TRBJ1-4
abundance: .
CDR3aa: CASRGTRTGIEKLFF
CDR3nt: TGTGCCAGCAGGGGGACCAGGACAGGGATTGAAAAACTGTTTTTT

v_gene: TRBV7-9
d_gene: TRBD1
j_gene: TRBJ1-2
abundance: .
CDR3aa: CASSLRKEQSGGNYGYTF
CDR3nt: TGTGCCAGCAGCTTAAGAAAGGAACAGTCAGGGGGTAACTATGGCTACACCTTC

v_gene: TRBV6-5
d_gene: TRBD1
j_gene: TRBJ1-6
abundance: once
CDR3aa: CASSYMGQYNSPLHF
CDR3nt: TGTGCCAGCAGTTACATGGGACAGTATAATTCACCCCTCCACTTT

v_gene: TRBV7-8
d_gene: .
j_gene: TRBJ1-2
abundance: .
CDR3aa: CASSGQGTVPGGYGYTF
CDR3nt: TGTGCCAGCAGCGGCCAGGGGACGGTCCCGGGGGGCTATGGCTACACCTTC

v_gene: TRBV5-1
d_gene: TRBD1
j_gene: TRBJ2-1
abundance: .
CDR3aa: CASILTGGNNEQFF
CDR3nt: TGCGCCAGCATACTGACAGGGGGAAACAATGAGCAGTTCTTC

v_gene: TRBV6-5
d_gene: TRBD1
j_gene: TRBJ1-2
abundance: .
CDR3aa: CASRGQNYGYTF
CDR3nt: TGTGCCAGCCGGGGACAGAACTATGGCTACACCTTC